These 22 T cell receptor beta chains came from one sample sequenced in a study of identical twins (dated by TCRdb to the mid-2010s). The protocol used for the library was 5' RACE. For sequencing, an Illumina HiSeq 2000 was employed. The public reads were run again by TCRdb, first through fastp at Q25 and then through MiXCR, and only productive beta chains were kept. Rows are combined by CDR3 protein, so each entry shows the most common genes and DNA. Counted in this sample were about 530,000 distinct CDR3 sequences; 13% to 15% of them appeared once. The ten largest account for less than 0.5% of the sample. These data were likewise used in another study, on yellow fever vaccine responses in identical twins.

The sequenced material came from CD4+ T cells sorted from blood. The source of these receptors is a woman aged 18 to 35 in good health.

This clonotype has more than one count but fewer than ten. CDR3 DNA sequence: TGCGCCAGCAGCTTCGGGGAGGCCGCAGATACGCAGTATTTT. As protein: CASSFGEAADTQYF. The chain recombines TRBV5-1 with TRBJ2-3, with a weak D call TRBD2 (6 bases). From germline, CDR1 is SGHRS and CDR2 YFSETQ. The ends were cut back, 2 bases at V and 4 bases at J, with 11 bases in the middle. The CDR3 length is 14 residues. Full variable domain (missing parts from reference TRBV5-1 and TRBJ2-3): KAGVTQTPRYLIKTRGQQVTLSCSPISGHRSVSWYQQTPGQGLQFLFEYFSETQRNKGNFPGRFSGRQFSNSRSEMNVSTLELGDSALYLCASSFGEAADTQYFGPGTRLTVL.

The CDR3 region is CASSFSGTGGGSESHTF. The CDR3 bases are TGCGCCAGCAGCTTTTCCGGGACAGGGGGCGGTTCGGAGTCCCACACCTTC. The gene calls are TRBV5-1 and TRBJ1-2, with 12 bases identical to TRBD1. Germline V gives CDR1 SGHRS, CDR2 YFSETQ. The J segment lost 12 bases and the V segment lost 2 bases, leaving 17 bases of the junction unmatched. The CDR3 has 17 amino acids.

In its sample, this clonotype was seen a few times. The V and J genes are TRBV18 and TRBJ2-1; 13 nucleotides line up with TRBD2. V gave up 5 bases and J gave up 4 bases; unmatched junction bases: 5. This CDR3 has 16 residues. CDR1 KGHSH and CDR2 LQKENI come from the germline V gene. The CDR3 nucleotides read TGTGCCAGCTCATCACAGACTAGCGGGGGGTACAATGAGCAGTTCTTC. Its protein product is CASSSQTSGGYNEQFF.

This clonotype has only a few counts. The genes are TRBV12-3 or TRBV12-4 and TRBJ2-3; no clear D. The CDR3 is 14 residues long. Trimming stripped 8 bases from V and 1 base from J, with 13 bases between. The CDR3 is CASSRQQGTDTQYF. CDR3 nucleotides: TGTGCCAGCTCCAGGCAGCAGGGCACAGATACGCAGTATTTT.

This rearrangement joins TRBV2 to TRBJ2-3; maybe TRBD2 (5 bases). The V and J ends lost 6 bases and 5 bases respectively, with 18 bases between them. CDR1 SNHLY and CDR2 FYNNEI come from the germline V gene. This CDR3 is built from 15 residues. This chain's CDR3 is CASRPVLGLIDTQYF. In DNA form, the CDR3 reads TGTGCCAGCAGGCCGGTACTAGGTTTGATAGATACGCAGTATTTT.

This clonotype was detected many times. The chain uses TRBV29-1 and TRBJ2-2, with D possibly matching TRBD1 (5 bases). The CDR3 is 14 residues long. Germline V lookup: CDR1 SQVTM, CDR2 ANQGSEA. Trimming took 1 base from V and 2 from J, leaving 8 bases between them. The CDR3 here is CSVEGGSNTGELFF. In DNA, the CDR3 is TGCAGCGTTGAAGGGGGCAGTAACACCGGGGAGCTGTTTTTT.

This clonotype was found many times. The chain joins TRBV10-3 to TRBJ2-1; 8 nucleotides align to TRBD2. After removal of 2 bases from V and 6 bases from J, the junction contained 18 bases not matched to a gene. Germline V gene lookup returns CDR1 ENHRY and CDR2 SYGVKD. CDR3 length: 19 residues. CDR3 DNA sequence: TGTGCCATCAGTGAGAGGCAACTAGCGGCCACCGGAGGCCTCAATGAGCAGTTCTTC. It codes for CAISERQLAATGGLNEQFF.

This chain connects TRBV9 to TRBJ2-1, with 8 bases matching TRBD2. The CDR3 covers 14 residues. CDR1 and CDR2 (germline): SGDLS, YYNGEE. V was pared by 5 bases and J by 8 bases, with 9 bases of the junction left unmatched. CDR3 in amino acids: CASSVSGNDDEQFF. The DNA for the CDR3 is TGTGCCAGCAGTGTTAGCGGGAACGACGATGAGCAGTTCTTC. Based on the CDR3 plus reference TRBV9 and TRBJ2-1, the full variable domain is DSGVTQTPKHLITATGQRVTLRCSPRSGDLSVYWYQQSLDQGLQFLIQYYNGEERAKGNILERFSAQQFPDLHSELNLSSLELGDSALYFCASSVSGNDDEQFFGPGTRLTVL.

The rearrangement joins TRBV4-1 to TRBJ2-7; TRBD2 matches at 10 bases. Germline V gene lookup returns CDR1 MGHRA and CDR2 YSYEKL. Trimming cost V 1 base and J 5 bases; bases outside gene matches: 5. CDR3 length: 15 residues. CDR3: CASSQALAGDNEQYF. The CDR3 DNA is TGCGCCAGCAGCCAAGCGCTAGCGGGAGATAACGAGCAGTACTTC.

A few counts support this clonotype. The chain links TRBV7-9 to TRBJ2-2; no firm D call. There are 15 residues in the CDR3. In germline, CDR1 is SEHNR, CDR2 FQNEAQ (reference sequence). V shed 8 bases and J shed 5 bases, with 18 bases lying between them. The CDR3, as DNA: TGTGCCAGCGGACCCGGGCTTACTACTACCGGGGAGCTGTTTTTT. Protein product: CASGPGLTTTGELFF.

The chain carries TRBV7-2 and TRBJ2-1, with 9 bases aligning to TRBD1. The CDR3 contains 16 residues. V gave up 5 bases and J gave up 4 bases; unmatched junction bases: 9. Per the germline V gene, CDR1 is SGHTA and CDR2 is FQGNSA. The CDR3 is CASSNPGQGIYNEQFF. Written as DNA, the CDR3 is TGTGCCAGCAGCAACCCGGGACAGGGAATTTACAATGAGCAGTTCTTC.

This clonotype was seen a handful of times. The genes are TRBV28 and TRBJ2-7, with D possibly TRBD1 on 6 matching bases. Germline V gives CDR1 MDHEN, CDR2 SYDVKM. The V gene lost 5 bases and the J gene lost 12 bases, with 11 bases spanning the gap. The CDR3 is 10 residues long. The CDR3 loop reads CASSGQRRYF. CDR3 nucleotide sequence: TGTGCCAGCAGTGGACAGAGGCGGTACTTC. Combining the CDR3 with reference TRBV28 and TRBJ2-7 gives the whole variable domain DVKVTQSSRYLVKRTGEKVFLECVQDMDHENMFWYRQDPGLGLRLIYFSYDVKMKEKGDIPEGYSVSREKKERFSLILESASTNQTSMYLCASSGQRRYFGPGTRLTVT.

This clonotype came up a few times. CDR3 DNA sequence: TGTGCCAGCAGTTTAGGGACAATTAGCGGCTATGGCTACACCTTC. It encodes CASSLGTISGYGYTF. This chain links TRBV12-3 or TRBV12-4 with TRBJ1-2; perhaps TRBD1 as D (5 bases). The V and J ends lost 1 base and 4 bases respectively, with 13 bases between them. The length of the CDR3 is 15 residues.

The chain links TRBV12-3 or TRBV12-4 to TRBJ2-2; D tentatively reads TRBD1 or TRBD2 (5 bases each). V was shortened by 11 bases and J by 3 bases, with 13 bases between the two germline ends. The CDR3 contains 13 residues. CDR3 amino acids: CACEGPYTGELFF. For the CDR3, the DNA is TGTGCCTGCGAGGGGCCTTACACCGGGGAGCTGTTTTTT.

The gene calls are TRBV2 and TRBJ2-7; D possibly corresponds to TRBD1 (6 bases). Germline V gene lookup returns CDR1 SNHLY and CDR2 FYNNEI. Trimming shortened V by 6 bases and J by 6 bases, and 15 bases separated the two germline ends. The CDR3 has 13 residues. The chain's CDR3 is CASRETPGVEQYV. The CDR3 DNA sequence: TGTGCCAGCAGAGAAACTCCAGGGGTCGAGCAGTACGTC.

The CDR3: CASSESTGYPYEQYF. CDR3 in DNA: TGTGCCAGCAGTGAATCCACAGGGTACCCCTACGAGCAGTACTTC. V is TRBV25-1 and J is TRBJ2-7; D is possibly TRBD1 (6 bases). This CDR3 comprises 15 residues. V shed 1 base and J shed 2 bases, with 12 bases lying between them. From germline, CDR1 is MGHDK and CDR2 SYGVNS.

This clonotype was detected a few times. The rearrangement links TRBV7-2 to TRBJ1-6, with TRBD1 identical over 11 bases. Germline assignment: CDR1 SGHTA and CDR2 FQGNSA. This CDR3 spans 15 amino acids. Germline trimming cut 1 base from V and 14 bases from J; bases unmatched to any gene: 7. This chain's CDR3 is CASSLERTGGSSLHF. The DNA for the CDR3 is TGTGCCAGCAGCTTAGAGAGGACAGGGGGCTCGTCCCTCCACTTT.

This chain uses TRBV20-1 with TRBJ2-7; 7 bases agree with TRBD2. Per germline, CDR1 DFQATT and CDR2 SNEGSKA (reference sequence). V lost 3 bases to trimming and J lost 2 bases; unmatched junction nucleotides: 4. There are 13 residues in the CDR3. The CDR3 region is CSASGGFAYEQYV. The CDR3 region has the DNA TGCAGTGCTAGCGGGGGGTTCGCCTACGAGCAGTACGTC.

This clonotype was found a few times. The genes are TRBV10-3 and TRBJ2-7, with unresolved D. The CDR3 is made up of 11 amino acids. The V and J ends lost 3 bases and 3 bases respectively, with 3 bases between them. The germline CDR1 and CDR2 sequences are ENHRY and SYGVKD. The chain's CDR3 is CAISENYEQYF. The CDR3 nucleotides are TGTGCCATCAGTGAAAACTACGAGCAGTACTTC.

V and J are TRBV5-5 and TRBJ1-6; 7 positions agree with TRBD1. The germline CDR1 and CDR2 sequences are SGHKS and YYEKEE (reference sequence). J gave up 7 bases and V 4 bases, and 14 bases lay outside the gene matches. The CDR3 is 17 residues long. CDR3 protein: CASSPSVSGTANSPLHF. Written as DNA, the CDR3 is TGTGCCAGCAGCCCGTCGGTGTCCGGGACAGCAAATTCACCCCTCCACTTT.

This clonotype was seen a handful of times. The chain has TRBV20-1 and TRBJ1-4, with D possibly matching TRBD1 (5 bases). Trimming took off 6 bases at V and 6 bases at J, with 14 bases between the two ends. Germline CDR1 is DFQATT and CDR2 is SNEGSKA (reference sequence). The length of the CDR3 is 13 residues. In DNA form, the CDR3 reads TGCAGTGCCCGGGGGGGTTCCGATGAAAAACTGTTTTTT. Translation: CSARGGSDEKLFF.

This clonotype was seen a handful of times. V gene TRBV5-1 combines with J gene TRBJ2-1; D may be TRBD2 (6 bases). V was clipped by 2 bases and J by 8 bases, with 20 bases between them. Germline CDR1 is SGHRS and CDR2 is YFSETQ. The CDR3 totals 16 residues. The CDR3 DNA reads as TGCGCCAGCAGCTTAGGGATCGGGAGTTTCGTTGATGAGCAGTTCTTC. It encodes CASSLGIGSFVDEQFF.